This passage covers 9 T cell receptor beta chains from one sample sequenced in a study of beta chain features in type 1 diabetes. Isolated RNA was reverse transcribed in full, so expressed TCRB transcripts were sequenced. The method was immunoSEQ multiplex PCR; TCRdb's version includes in-frame clones alone and lacks a portion of them. The sample consists of roughly 400,000 clones, around 13% of them appearing once. The sequenced sample was naive CD4+ T cells from blood. The source of these receptors is a man aged 25-45 years in good health.

The J gene is TRBJ2-2, the V gene TRBV11-3, with D possibly matching TRBD2 (5 bases). CDR1 and CDR2 (germline): SGHNT, YENEEA. Trimming took 5 bases from V and 4 from J, leaving 14 bases between them. This CDR3 is built from 15 residues. In nucleotides, the CDR3 is TGTGCCAGCAGCCCCTCTTCTGCGGGCACCGGGGAGCTGTTTTTT. This encodes CASSPSSAGTGELFF.

This rearrangement joins TRBV6-5 to TRBJ2-5, with 8 bases lining up with TRBD2. The germline V gene encodes CDR1 MNHEY and CDR2 SVGAGI. Trimming took 6 bases from V and 8 from J; bases not matched to a gene: 14. The CDR3 contains 15 residues. The CDR3 region has the DNA TGTGCCAGCAGGGGGGATATCGGGAGGGCCGCTACCCAGTACTTC. It is translated as CASRGDIGRAATQYF.

This clone has only a few counts. The CDR3 DNA reads TGTGCCAGCAGCTTAGTTCGGGGCCCCTATGGCTACACCTTC. Translation gives CASSLVRGPYGYTF. The chain employs TRBV7-9 and TRBJ1-2, with D tentatively TRBD1 (5 bases). V gave up 1 base and J gave up 4 bases, with 10 bases separating them. The CDR3 is made up of 14 amino acids. Germline V gene sequence: CDR1 SEHNR, CDR2 FQNEAQ (reference sequence).

The chain recombines TRBV7-2 with TRBJ1-5; D remains ambiguous. The CDR3 has 15 amino acids. Germline CDR1 SGHTA, CDR2 FQGNSA. Trimming removed 7 bases from V and 2 bases from J, with 15 bases in between. CDR3 nucleotide sequence: TGTGCCAGCACCCTCAGCGGTTGGCGCAATCAGCCCCAGCATTTT. It yields the protein CASTLSGWRNQPQHF.

This clone was picked up a small number of times. The chain joins TRBV19 to TRBJ2-1, with TRBD2 as a possible D gene (5 bases). Trimming cost V 7 bases and J 2 bases, with 12 bases left between them. Germline CDR1 reads LNHDA; CDR2 reads SQIVND (reference sequence). This CDR3 has 14 residues. CDR3: CASTLAVPYNEQFF. In DNA, the CDR3 is TGTGCCAGTACTCTAGCCGTCCCCTACAATGAGCAGTTCTTC.

This clone showed up just a few times. CDR3 coding DNA: TGTGCCAGCAGCGTAGTAGCGGGAGTCTGCGAGCAGTACGTC. Its protein is CASSVVAGVCEQYV. V gene TRBV7-9 combines with J gene TRBJ2-7, with 9 bases identical to TRBD2. In germline, CDR1 is SEHNR, CDR2 FQNEAQ (reference sequence). After removal of 5 bases from V and 6 bases from J, the junction contained 8 bases not matched to a gene. The CDR3 is 14 residues long.

The chain links TRBV7-2 to TRBJ2-5; the D gene could be TRBD1 or TRBD2 (5 bases each). Germline lookup yields CDR1 SGHTA and CDR2 FQGNSA. This CDR3 has 15 amino acids. Trimming shortened V by 7 bases and J by 4 bases, and 19 bases separated the two germline ends. The CDR3 protein is CASTQTGIGGETQYF. The CDR3 bases are TGTGCCAGCACCCAAACCGGCATTGGGGGAGAGACCCAGTACTTC.

The V and J genes are TRBV14 and TRBJ1-3, with D uncertain. CDR3 size: 16 residues. V was clipped by 1 base and J by 0 bases, with 10 bases between them. Germline lookup yields CDR1 SGHDN and CDR2 FVKESK. CDR3 nucleotides: TGTGCCAGCAGCCAAGTCGCTCGATTCTCTGGAAACACCATATATTTT. Amino acids: CASSQVARFSGNTIYF.

This clone was counted between two and nine times. The V gene is TRBV4-1, the J gene TRBJ2-3; D remains ambiguous. Germline assignment: CDR1 MGHRA and CDR2 YSYEKL. CDR3 length: 15 amino acids. The V end was cut by 3 bases, the J end by 0 bases, with 10 bases between. The CDR3 DNA follows: TGCGCCAGCAGCCAGCCTCAGGTTAGCACAGATACGCAGTATTTT. Protein: CASSQPQVSTDTQYF.